This T cell receptor (beta chain) was obtained from a study of T cells expressing NK-cell markers. Study overall: The study sequenced eight donors, seven HCMV-seropositive and one seronegative. Findings and caveats of the study: Four donors likewise had their CD3+CD56-NKG2C+ fraction led by these clonotypes.

No DNA is given; TCRdb re-called the 5' RACE reads and lists each CDR3 protein once. The table counts some 460,000 distinct CDR3 sequences; more than 1.4% lies in the top ten. About this clonotype itself: Antigen unknown.

The CDR3 is made up of 17 amino acids. The germline V gene encodes CDR1 KGHSH and CDR2 LQKENI. Sequencing was carried out using blood T cells: a sorted CD56 or NKG2C T cell subset, CD4+ or CD8+ T cells, or bulk PBMC T cells (not recorded which). The chain carries TRBV18 and TRBJ2-1; TCRdb's assignment of TRBD2 cannot be checked, as there is no DNA. This sequence was found in a woman in her fifties or sixties in good health. CDR3 protein: CASSPPAGGSSYNEQFF.